The rows below give T cell receptor beta chains drawn from one sample of a study of OX40 agonist ivuxolimab in advanced cancers. The method was immunoSEQ multiplex PCR; TCRdb's version includes in-frame clones alone and lacks a portion of them. The sample lists just under 85,000 clones, approximately 87% occurring once. Specimen: CD4+ or CD8+ T cells sorted from blood, collected in a trial of the OX40 agonist ivuxolimab. The receptor set was obtained from an adult with an advanced solid tumor such as melanoma, head and neck, liver or kidney cancer. Each CDR3 is given with its conserved first and last residue. D genes are given only for firm matches. Clone size is given for some rows only: seen once, a few or many times, or a class if the clone is expanded.

clone size	J gene	D gene	V gene	CDR3 DNA	CDR3 protein
.	TRBJ1-5	.	TRBV7-2	TGTGCCAGCAGCGCCCAAACGGGTTCCAATCAGCCCCAGCATTTT	CASSAQTGSNQPQHF
.	TRBJ2-1	TRBD2	TRBV7-3	TGTGCCAGCAGCCCCCGGCTCGGGGGGGGCGTGAGGGACAATGAGCAGTTCTTC	CASSPRLGGGVRDNEQFF
.	TRBJ1-2	.	TRBV6-1	TGTGCCAGCAGTGATAGGCAGGGGAACCACTATGGCTACACCTTC	CASSDRQGNHYGYTF
.	TRBJ2-2	TRBD1	TRBV7-3	TGTGCCAGCAGCGAACCGGGACAGGCGAACACCGGGGAGCTGTTTTTT	CASSEPGQANTGELFF
.	TRBJ1-3	.	TRBV4-2	TGTGCCAGCAGCCAAGTAGGGGACTACTCTGGAAACACCATATATTTT	CASSQVGDYSGNTIYF
.	TRBJ1-3	.	TRBV13	TGTGCCAGCAGATTAGGCGGGGGTGCAAACACCATATATTTT	CASRLGGGANTIYF
.	TRBJ2-5	.	TRBV7-3	TGTGCCAGCAGCTCCGGGGCTGCGGAGACCCAGTACTTC	CASSSGAAETQYF
.	TRBJ1-3	.	TRBV6-5	TGTGCCAGTCACCCCACGATGGGGAAAGGAAACACCATATATTTT	CASHPTMGKGNTIYF
.	TRBJ2-5	.	TRBV30	TGTGCCTGGGGCCCCTTGGGAGAGACCCAGTACTTC	CAWGPLGETQYF
.	TRBJ1-6	.	TRBV5-1	TGCGCCAGCAGCTTATTCTCAGGGAACGAGACACCCCTCCACTTT	CASSLFSGNETPLHF
.	TRBJ1-2	.	TRBV29-1	TGCAGCGTTCAAGATCCCGGCTATGGCTACACCTTC	CSVQDPGYGYTF
.	TRBJ1-1	TRBD1	TRBV7-2	TGTGCCAGCAGCCAGGGGGGGGCGTACACTGAAGCTTTCTTT	CASSQGGAYTEAFF
.	TRBJ1-6	.	TRBV4-1	TGCGCCAGCAGCCAGGTACTTTATAATTCACCCCTCCACTTT	CASSQVLYNSPLHF
.	TRBJ2-6	.	TRBV4-1	TGCGCCAGCAGCGAAGAGGGCACTTGGGGCAGACCCAGCTCTGGGGCCAACGTCCTGACTTTC	CASSEEGTWGRPSSGANVLTF
.	TRBJ1-5	.	TRBV6-1	TGTGCCAGCAGTGAAGCGCCCGGGACACCGAATCAGCCCCAGCATTTT	CASSEAPGTPNQPQHF
.	TRBJ2-1	.	TRBV4-3	TGCGCCAGCAGCCAAACGGGATCTTGGGGAGATGAGCAGTTCTTC	CASSQTGSWGDEQFF
once	TRBJ1-1	.	TRBV9	TGTGCCAGCAGCGTAGGGGCAGGGCACTACACTGAAGCTTTCTTT	CASSVGAGHYTEAFF
.	TRBJ2-7	.	TRBV11-3	TGTGCCAGCAGCTCCTCAATAGGGCCTGTCTACGAGCAGTACTTC	CASSSSIGPVYEQYF
.	TRBJ2-7	TRBD1	TRBV7-6	TGTGCCAGCAGCCCCCCGGTCCCGACAGGGGGATCCTACGAGCAGTACTTC	CASSPPVPTGGSYEQYF
.	TRBJ1-2	TRBD1	TRBV6-6	TGTGCCAGCAAAACAGGGGATGGCTACACCTTC	CASKTGDGYTF
.	TRBJ2-5	TRBD2	TRBV5-1	TGCGCCAGCAGCTTGGGGGTGACTAGCGGGAACCTAGAGACCCAGTACTTC	CASSLGVTSGNLETQYF
.	TRBJ1-2	TRBD1	TRBV11-2	TGTGCCAGCAGTTCCATCTCAGGGGGCCCTCGACATGGCTACACCTTC	CASSSISGGPRHGYTF
.	TRBJ2-7	.	TRBV30	TGTGCCTGGAGTCCGGGGAGGCAGCAGTACTTC	CAWSPGRQQYF
.	TRBJ2-7	.	TRBV19	TGTGCCAGTAGTCACCGGGACATATCCTACGAGCAGTACTTC	CASSHRDISYEQYF
.	TRBJ1-1	.	TRBV7-2	TGTGCCAGCAGCTACGGGATGAACACTGAAGCTTTCTTT	CASSYGMNTEAFF
.	TRBJ2-3	TRBD2	TRBV18	TGTGCCAGCGGCCGGGGGGGGCAAGGAGATACGCAGTATTTT	CASGRGGQGDTQYF
.	TRBJ2-2	.	TRBV7-9	TGTGCCAGCGATTTTGGCCTAGCAAGCACCGGGGAGCTGTTTTTT	CASDFGLASTGELFF
.	TRBJ2-1	.	TRBV6-6	TGTGCCAGCACCCTCGGGACATCCTACAATGAGCAGTTCTTC	CASTLGTSYNEQFF
.	TRBJ1-2	.	TRBV11-2	TGTGCCAGCAGCTTCTACGACCCCGGGGGCTACACCTTC	CASSFYDPGGYTF
few	TRBJ2-5	.	TRBV2	TGTGCCAGCAGATTGTCAGGGGAGGCGACCCAGTACTTC	CASRLSGEATQYF
few	TRBJ2-5	.	TRBV4-3	TGCGCCAGCAGCCAAGGAGGGTTATACCAAGAGACCCAGTACTTC	CASSQGGLYQETQYF
.	TRBJ2-3	TRBD2	TRBV27	TGTGCCAGCAGTTCCCGACTAGCGGATCCAGCAGATACGCAGTATTTT	CASSSRLADPADTQYF
.	TRBJ1-1	.	TRBV11-3	TGTGCCAGCAGCTCCGGTGGACGGAAAGAAGCTTTCTTT	CASSSGGRKEAFF
.	TRBJ1-5	TRBD1	TRBV19	TGTGCCAGTAGTGCGCCCTCGTCCGGGACAGGGGGCAATCAGCCCCAGCATTTT	CASSAPSSGTGGNQPQHF
.	TRBJ2-7	TRBD1	TRBV7-9	TGTGCCAGCAGCTTAGTTTCGGTGGGGACAGGCGTCGAGCAGTACTTC	CASSLVSVGTGVEQYF
.	TRBJ2-5	TRBD2	TRBV4-1	TGCGCCAGCAGCCGATTACTAGCGGGGGATGTAGAGACCCAGTACTTC	CASSRLLAGDVETQYF
.	TRBJ1-5	.	TRBV5-6	TGTGCCAGCAGCTTTTTCGGACGTTCCAATCAGCCCCAGCATTTT	CASSFFGRSNQPQHF
.	TRBJ1-1	.	TRBV10-3	TGTGCCATCAGTGAAGGCGTGGGGGACACTGAAGCTTTCTTT	CAISEGVGDTEAFF
.	TRBJ1-2	TRBD1	TRBV7-3	TGTGCCAGCAGCACCCAGGACAGGGGGAGTGGCGGCTACACCTTC	CASSTQDRGSGGYTF
once	TRBJ1-6	.	TRBV6-5	TGTGCCAGCAGTTACGGACAGCTAAATTCACCCCTCCACTTT	CASSYGQLNSPLHF
.	TRBJ2-7	TRBD2	TRBV5-1	TGCGCCAGCAGCTTGGTGATAGCGGGGGCCGCCGGCTACGAGCAGTACTTC	CASSLVIAGAAGYEQYF